A selection of T cell receptor beta chains follows, all from one sample in a study of OX40 agonist ivuxolimab in advanced cancers. Assay used: immunoSEQ multiplex PCR; TCRdb lists only in-frame clones, some missing. This sample has 15,000 to 17,000 clones, with around 80% found just once. Sequences were derived from CD4+ or CD8+ T cells sorted from blood, sampled in a trial of the OX40 agonist ivuxolimab. These receptor sequences come from an adult with an advanced solid tumor such as melanoma, head and neck, liver or kidney cancer. Each CDR3 is given with its conserved first and last residue. D genes are given only for firm matches. Only part of the rows carry a size: once, few, many, or a class if the clone is expanded.

abundance: -
j_gene: TRBJ1-5
v_gene: TRBV4-2
len: 15
d_gene: TRBD1
CDR3aa: CASSQAGTANQPQHF
CDR3nt: TGTGCCAGCAGCCAAGCCGGGACAGCAAATCAGCCCCAGCATTTT

abundance: -
j_gene: TRBJ2-1
v_gene: TRBV9
len: 15
d_gene: -
CDR3aa: CASSVAGHRGDEQFF
CDR3nt: TGTGCCAGCAGCGTAGCGGGACACCGGGGCGATGAGCAGTTCTTC

abundance: -
j_gene: TRBJ1-1
v_gene: TRBV5-6
len: 15
d_gene: -
CDR3aa: CASSLVQGRNTEAFF
CDR3nt: TGTGCCAGCAGCTTGGTCCAGGGACGGAACACTGAAGCTTTCTTT

abundance: -
j_gene: TRBJ2-3
v_gene: TRBV7-3
len: 15
d_gene: TRBD2
CDR3aa: CASSSSRGGYDTQYF
CDR3nt: TGTGCCAGCAGCTCGTCCCGGGGGGGCTACGATACGCAGTATTTT

abundance: -
j_gene: TRBJ2-3
v_gene: TRBV27
len: 19
d_gene: TRBD2
CDR3aa: CASSLKIRTSGGNTDTQYF
CDR3nt: TGTGCCAGCAGTCTTAAAATTCGGACTAGCGGGGGGAACACAGATACGCAGTATTTT

abundance: -
j_gene: TRBJ2-1
v_gene: TRBV27
len: 13
d_gene: -
CDR3aa: CASSLSQGGEQFF
CDR3nt: TGTGCCAGCAGTTTATCGCAGGGAGGTGAGCAGTTCTTC

abundance: few
j_gene: TRBJ2-7
v_gene: TRBV2
len: 15
d_gene: TRBD1
CDR3aa: CASTLTGSSSYEQYF
CDR3nt: TGTGCCAGCACCCTGACAGGGTCGAGCTCCTACGAGCAGTACTTC

abundance: once
j_gene: TRBJ2-2
v_gene: TRBV4-3
len: 16
d_gene: -
CDR3aa: CASSQSSIQGTGELFF
CDR3nt: TGCGCCAGCAGCCAATCCTCAATCCAGGGGACCGGGGAGCTGTTTTTT

abundance: many
j_gene: TRBJ2-1
v_gene: TRBV19
len: 18
d_gene: TRBD2
CDR3aa: CASSPTPGLAGVYNEQFF
CDR3nt: TGTGCCAGTAGCCCAACCCCAGGACTAGCGGGAGTTTACAATGAGCAGTTCTTC

abundance: -
j_gene: TRBJ2-3
v_gene: TRBV7-9
len: 15
d_gene: TRBD2
CDR3aa: CASSHGLAGADTQYF
CDR3nt: TGCGCCAGCAGCCATGGACTAGCGGGAGCCGATACGCAGTATTTT